This TCR beta chain was recovered during a study of CD4 T cells in relation to SARS-CoV-2 and coronaviruses. Unexposed donor CD4+ T cells date from about 2011-2018, before the COVID-19 pandemic. CD4+ T cells were isolated from the cells after nine to eleven days of culture. A word on this clone: The antigen is not known.

Sequencing used immunoSEQ multiplex PCR; TCRdb keeps in-frame clones, though not all of them. The profile shows around 16,000 clones, about 73% of them singletons. Trimming removed 5 bases from V and 3 bases from J; junction bases left unmatched: 3. The germline V gene encodes CDR1 KGHDR and CDR2 SFDVKD. The CDR3 is 14 amino acids. The source is a human donor in good health. The chain uses TRBV24-1 and TRBJ2-1; 7 bases map to TRBD2. The source material was CD4+ T cells from PBMCs, cultured in vitro. CDR3 sequence reads: CATSGQRGYNEQFF. In DNA, the CDR3 is TGTGCCACCAGTGGCCAGCGGGGCTACAATGAGCAGTTCTTC.